This T cell receptor beta chain originates from a study of blood T cells in healthy people across ages. Broader study findings: There was a strong correlation between TCR beta diversity and naive T cell percentage.

PCR was performed a second time for roughly 7 to 11 cycles using a sample-barcoded 5' primer and a J-beta primer mix. TCRdb re-called the 5' RACE reads with MiXCR, one entry per CDR3 protein. The sample holds 800,000 or so distinct CDR3 sequences; approximately 25% are singletons and the top ten take roughly 3.5%. On this clonotype itself: Its antigen is not known.

Germline assignment: CDR1 MGHRA and CDR2 YSYEKL. The V gene lost 4 bases and the J gene lost 7 bases, with 10 bases spanning the gap. This CDR3 has 12 residues. These data also formed part of another study, on T cells of mothers and their children. That study adds: Thymic selection, a shaping force on TCR recombination output, acts similarly in related and unrelated pairs. Related mother and child pairs showed slightly greater overlap (not significant) than unrelated pairs did.

The sequence derives from a boy under 18 in good health. The rearrangement uses TRBV4-1 and TRBJ2-5; weak D call: TRBD2 (5 bases). Sample: blood. The CDR3 reads CASSPPRGTQYF. DNA of the CDR3: TGCGCCAGCAGCCCGCCCCGGGGGACCCAGTACTTC.